These 27 T cell receptor beta chains came from one sample sequenced in a study of T cell changes during pregnancy in multiple sclerosis. Clones were sequenced by immunoSEQ multiplex PCR, and TCRdb holds only the in-frame ones, with some missing. The sample has about 51,000 clones, 85% to 95% seen once. The sample here was CD4+ T cells from peripheral blood mononuclear cells, taken in the third trimester of pregnancy. These receptors all stem from a female donor with multiple sclerosis, enrolled in a pregnancy study.

The J gene is TRBJ1-2, the V gene TRBV7-7, with D perhaps matching TRBD1 (6 bases). Germline values: CDR1 SSHAT, CDR2 FNYEAQ (reference sequence). The CDR3 extends over 12 amino acids. The CDR3 region has the DNA TGTGCTGTAAAAGGGGGGGTAGATGGCTACACCTTC. Protein: CAVKGGVDGYTF.

The J gene is TRBJ2-1, the V gene TRBV19; TRBD2 matches at 11 bases. The V gene end was trimmed by 5 bases and the J gene end by 3 bases; junction bases not matched to a gene: 6. CDR1 and CDR2 (germline): LNHDA, SQIVND (reference sequence). The CDR3 totals 16 residues. The CDR3 reads CASSPPGLADYNEQFF. The CDR3 region has the DNA TGTGCCAGTAGTCCGCCGGGACTAGCGGACTACAATGAGCAGTTCTTC.

The chain joins TRBV11-2 to TRBJ2-7; 8 bases are a match to TRBD1. The germline gives CDR1 SGHAT, CDR2 FQNNGV. J gave up 3 bases and V 5 bases, and 9 bases lay outside the gene matches. CDR3 size: 15 residues. CDR3 amino acids: CASSHRGQGRYEQYF. DNA for the CDR3: TGTGCCAGCAGCCACCGCGGACAGGGTCGCTACGAGCAGTACTTC.

The chain employs TRBV6-5 and TRBJ2-1; 8 nucleotides align to TRBD2. Losses at the gene ends were 5 bases for V and 8 bases for J; bases not matched to a gene: 11. CDR1 MNHEY and CDR2 SVGAGI come from the germline V gene. CDR3 size: 15 residues. The CDR3 nucleotides are TGTGCCAGCAGTGGGGCCGGACTAGCCAGCCATGAGCAGTTCTTC. This encodes CASSGAGLASHEQFF.

The chain is built from TRBV27 and TRBJ2-3; 10 nucleotides line up with TRBD1. The trim removed 2 bases at V and 12 bases at J, leaving 5 bases unmatched. The germline V gene encodes CDR1 MNHEY and CDR2 SMNVEV (reference sequence). The CDR3 runs 13 residues. CDR3 in amino acids: CASSLRGQGYQYF. The CDR3 DNA is TGTGCCAGCAGTTTAAGGGGACAGGGGTACCAGTATTTT.

V and J are TRBV10-3 and TRBJ2-5; D is ambiguous. Germline V CDR1 and CDR2: ENHRY, SYGVKD. V lost 7 bases and J 7 bases, leaving 10 bases between the germline ends. This CDR3 comprises 11 residues. CDR3 residues: CAINSFATQYF. In DNA form, the CDR3 reads TGTGCCATCAACAGTTTCGCGACCCAGTACTTC.

The chain uses TRBV28 and TRBJ1-5; D might be TRBD1 (6 bases). Trimming pared 5 bases from V and 3 bases from J, leaving 17 bases between. This CDR3 is built from 16 residues. The V gene's germline CDR1 is MDHEN and CDR2 SYDVKM. The CDR3 spells CASSPPRTVLNQPQHF. In DNA form, the CDR3 reads TGTGCCAGCAGTCCCCCCCGGACAGTACTCAATCAGCCCCAGCATTTT.

The chain employs TRBV4-2 and TRBJ2-7; the D gene is possibly TRBD1 (6 bases). Trimming left V 4 bases short and J 0 bases short, with 16 bases between. CDR1 LGHNA and CDR2 YNFKEQ come from the germline V gene. The CDR3 has 16 residues. As DNA, the CDR3 is TGTGCCAGCAGCCTAGACCCGACAGGCCTCTCCTACGAGCAGTACTTC. This gives the protein CASSLDPTGLSYEQYF.

CDR3 region: CASSAGQGRFGTQYF. The CDR3 DNA reads TGTGCCAGCAGCGCCGGACAGGGGAGGTTCGGGACCCAGTACTTC. The J gene is TRBJ2-5, the V gene TRBV11-2; 9 bases match TRBD1. V was clipped by 5 bases and J by 7 bases; unmatched bases: 11. Germline CDR1 is SGHAT and CDR2 is FQNNGV. This CDR3 contains 15 residues. Full variable domain (missing parts from reference TRBV11-2 and TRBJ2-5): EAGVAQSPRYKIIEKRQSVAFWCNPISGHATLYWYQQILGQGPKLLIQFQNNGVVDDSQLPKDRFSAERLKGVDSTLKIQPAKLEDSAVYLCASSAGQGRFGTQYFGPGTRLLVL.

The chain is built from TRBV25-1 and TRBJ2-2; 9 nucleotides agree with TRBD1. This CDR3 has 14 residues. V dropped 7 bases and J dropped 5; count of bases not matched to a gene: 5. The germline V gene encodes CDR1 MGHDK and CDR2 SYGVNS. CDR3 in amino acids: CASTHRGRTGELFF. The CDR3 DNA reads as TGTGCCAGCACTCACAGGGGGCGTACCGGGGAGCTGTTTTTT.

This clone was observed a handful of times. This rearrangement joins TRBV9 to TRBJ2-2, with a weak D call TRBD1 (7 bases). Per germline, CDR1 SGDLS and CDR2 YYNGEE. The CDR3 spans 16 residues. Trimming removed 0 bases from V and 5 bases from J, with 14 bases in between. CDR3 coding DNA: TGTGCCAGCAGCGTAGACCCCAGGGGGAGGACCGGGGAGCTGTTTTTT. Translation: CASSVDPRGRTGELFF.

This chain connects TRBV25-1 to TRBJ2-1; D uncertain. CDR1 and CDR2 (germline): MGHDK, SYGVNS. Trimming pared 3 bases from V and 10 bases from J, leaving 13 bases between. This CDR3 has 13 residues. The CDR3 sequence is CASSDGGALEQFF. The DNA for the CDR3 is TGTGCCAGCAGTGACGGTGGAGCGTTAGAGCAGTTCTTC.

The chain has TRBV18 and TRBJ2-1, with TRBD1 identical over 11 bases. Per the germline V gene, CDR1 is KGHSH and CDR2 is LQKENI. This CDR3 region has 16 residues. V shed 2 bases, J shed 3 bases, and the junction held 3 bases outside the gene matches. For the CDR3, the DNA is TGTGCCAGCTCACCAGCCGGGACAGGGGGCTACAATGAGCAGTTCTTC. Its protein is CASSPAGTGGYNEQFF.

The V call is TRBV30, the J call TRBJ2-7; 8 bases are a match to TRBD1. V gave up 3 bases and J gave up 6 bases; unmatched junction bases: 7. This CDR3 has 13 residues. Germline V gene data show CDR1 as GTSNPN and CDR2 as SVGIG (reference sequence). The CDR3: CAWSDRGGSEQYF. The DNA of the CDR3 is TGTGCCTGGAGCGACAGGGGTGGGTCCGAGCAGTACTTC.

V gene TRBV28 combines with J gene TRBJ2-6; D is undetermined. Germline CDR1 reads MDHEN; CDR2 reads SYDVKM. CDR3 length: 14 amino acids. V was trimmed by 6 bases and J by 0 bases, leaving 6 bases between them. CDR3 loop: CASSRVSGANVLTF. The CDR3 bases are TGTGCCAGCAGCCGGGTCTCTGGGGCCAACGTCCTGACTTTC.

This sequence joins TRBV7-2 and TRBJ2-2; 8 bases are shared with TRBD1. With 5 bases clipped from V and 7 bases from J, the junction kept 9 bases outside the gene matches. This CDR3 contains 15 residues. The germline V gene encodes CDR1 SGHTA and CDR2 FQGNSA. The chain's CDR3 is CASSPQDRANGELFF. In DNA form, the CDR3 reads TGTGCCAGCAGCCCTCAGGACAGGGCAAACGGGGAGCTGTTTTTT.

This chain uses TRBV5-1 with TRBJ2-7; D is unclear. The length of the CDR3 is 13 residues. Germline V lookup: CDR1 SGHRS, CDR2 YFSETQ. The ends were cut back, 5 bases at V and 1 base at J, with 10 bases in the middle. The CDR3 sequence: CASSPGESYEQYF. CDR3 bases: TGCGCCAGCAGTCCGGGTGAGTCCTACGAGCAGTACTTC.

The CDR3 sequence is CASSQTGLIAGYTF. The DNA for the CDR3 is TGTGCCAGCAGCCAGACAGGGCTGATTGCTGGCTACACCTTC. The V call is TRBV14, the J call TRBJ1-2; 7 nucleotides agree with TRBD1. CDR1 is SGHDN and CDR2 is FVKESK in the germline V gene. V lost 3 bases and J lost 7; bases outside the gene matches: 8. This CDR3 is built from 14 residues.

This clone has only one observation. The chain employs TRBV7-2 and TRBJ2-1; 9 bases map to TRBD2. Germline trimming cut 1 base from V and 5 bases from J; bases unmatched to any gene: 6. Germline CDR1 and CDR2: SGHTA and FQGNSA. The CDR3 runs 16 residues. The CDR3 loop reads CASSLVGTSPNNEQFF. The CDR3 DNA follows: TGTGCCAGCAGCTTAGTCGGGACTAGCCCCAACAATGAGCAGTTCTTC.

The rearrangement uses TRBV27 and TRBJ2-1; 10 bases agree with TRBD2. Germline values: CDR1 MNHEY, CDR2 SMNVEV (reference sequence). The V segment lost 5 bases and the J segment 7 bases; nucleotides outside the gene matches: 8. The CDR3 extends over 15 amino acids. The CDR3 reads CASSPLAGAVNEQFF. CDR3 DNA: TGTGCCAGCAGTCCTCTAGCGGGAGCAGTGAATGAGCAGTTCTTC.

The gene calls are TRBV9 and TRBJ2-5; 9 positions match TRBD1. Germline V CDR1 and CDR2: SGDLS, YYNGEE. Germline trimming cut 0 bases from V and 2 bases from J; bases unmatched to any gene: 8. The CDR3 consists of 17 residues. The CDR3 nucleotides read TGTGCCAGCAGCGTAGCTACGACAGGGGGGGCACAAGAGACCCAGTACTTC. Residues: CASSVATTGGAQETQYF.

This chain uses TRBV25-1 with TRBJ1-1, with unresolved D. CDR1 is MGHDK and CDR2 is SYGVNS in the germline V gene. The V end lost 6 bases, the J end lost 9 bases, and 14 bases lay between the germline ends. CDR3 length: 12 residues. CDR3 protein: CASRGGMAKAFF. The DNA of the CDR3 is TGTGCCAGCAGGGGAGGGATGGCAAAAGCTTTCTTT.

The chain combines TRBV19 with TRBJ1-5, with 9 bases aligning to TRBD1. The CDR3 length is 15 residues. V trimming: 5 bases; J trimming: 10 bases; junction bases outside the gene matches: 12. Germline CDR1 is LNHDA and CDR2 is SQIVND (reference sequence). Written as DNA, the CDR3 is TGTGCCAGTAGTGGCGACAGGGGGATAGGGAGCCCCCAGCATTTT. Translation gives CASSGDRGIGSPQHF.

The V call is TRBV6-6, the J call TRBJ1-2, with 7 bases that match TRBD1. The CDR3 contains 15 residues. CDR1 and CDR2 (germline): MNHNY, SVGAGI (reference sequence). With V trimmed by 5 bases and J by 0 bases, 6 bases remained unmatched. CDR3 DNA sequence: TGTGCCAGCAGTCCAAGGACAGGCTCTAACTATGGCTACACCTTC. Protein product: CASSPRTGSNYGYTF.

The chain joins TRBV2 to TRBJ1-4; 10 positions match TRBD1. The V gene end was trimmed by 10 bases and the J gene end by 2 bases; junction bases not matched to a gene: 7. The germline V gene has CDR1 SNHLY and CDR2 FYNNEI. CDR3 length equals 15 residues. This CDR3 is CANRQGASTNEKLFF. CDR3 coding DNA: TGTGCCAACCGACAGGGGGCATCGACTAATGAAAAACTGTTTTTT.

The V gene is TRBV28, the J gene TRBJ2-3; D is perhaps TRBD1 (6 bases). V lost 3 bases, J lost 4 bases, and 20 bases lay in between. Germline CDR1 MDHEN, CDR2 SYDVKM. CDR3 length: 17 amino acids. CDR3 region: CASSFPRGTPNADTQYF. CDR3 nucleotides: TGTGCCAGCAGTTTTCCCAGGGGCACCCCAAACGCAGATACGCAGTATTTT.

The J gene is TRBJ2-3, the V gene TRBV5-1; weak D call: TRBD2 (5 bases). Germline loops: CDR1 SGHRS, CDR2 YFSETQ. Trimming cost V 5 bases and J 1 base, with 23 bases left between them. The length of the CDR3 is 18 residues. CDR3 amino acids: CASRWSFSRQRGTDTQYF. The CDR3 coding sequence is TGCGCCAGCAGGTGGTCCTTTTCTCGCCAGAGGGGCACAGATACGCAGTATTTT.